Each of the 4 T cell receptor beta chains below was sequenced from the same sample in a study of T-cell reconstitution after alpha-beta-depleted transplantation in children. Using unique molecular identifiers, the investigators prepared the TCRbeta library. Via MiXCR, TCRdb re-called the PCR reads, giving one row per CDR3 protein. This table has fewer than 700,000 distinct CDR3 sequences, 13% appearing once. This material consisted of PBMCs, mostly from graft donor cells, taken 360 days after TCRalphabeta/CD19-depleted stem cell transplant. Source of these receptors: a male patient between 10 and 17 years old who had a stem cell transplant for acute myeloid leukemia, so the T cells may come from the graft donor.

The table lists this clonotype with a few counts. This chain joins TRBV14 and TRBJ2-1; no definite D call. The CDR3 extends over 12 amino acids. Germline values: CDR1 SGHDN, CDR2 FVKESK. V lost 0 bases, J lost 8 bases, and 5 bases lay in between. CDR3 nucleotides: TGTGCCAGCAGCCAAGATTGGGATGAGCAGTTCTTC. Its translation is CASSQDWDEQFF.

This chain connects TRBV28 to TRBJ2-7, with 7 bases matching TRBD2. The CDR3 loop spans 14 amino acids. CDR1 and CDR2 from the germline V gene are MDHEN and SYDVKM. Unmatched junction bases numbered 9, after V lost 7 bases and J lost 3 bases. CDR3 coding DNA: TGTGCCAGCATCCCCCCCCGGGGGGACTACGAGCAGTACTTC. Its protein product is CASIPPRGDYEQYF.

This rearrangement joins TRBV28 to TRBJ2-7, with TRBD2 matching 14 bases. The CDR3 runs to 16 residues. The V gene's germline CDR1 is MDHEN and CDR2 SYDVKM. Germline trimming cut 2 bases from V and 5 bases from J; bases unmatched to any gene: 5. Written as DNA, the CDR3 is TGTGCCAGCAGTTTACGAGGGACTAGCGGGAGAAACGAGCAGTACTTC. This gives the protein CASSLRGTSGRNEQYF. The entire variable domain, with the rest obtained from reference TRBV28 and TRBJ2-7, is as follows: DVKVTQSSRYLVKRTGEKVFLECVQDMDHENMFWYRQDPGLGLRLIYFSYDVKMKEKGDIPEGYSVSREKKERFSLILESASTNQTSMYLCASSLRGTSGRNEQYFGPGTRLTVT.

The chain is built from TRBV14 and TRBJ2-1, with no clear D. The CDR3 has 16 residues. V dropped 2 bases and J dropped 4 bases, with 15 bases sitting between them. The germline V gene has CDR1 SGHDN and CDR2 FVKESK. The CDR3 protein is CASSQRAPGWYNEQFF. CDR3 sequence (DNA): TGTGCCAGCAGCCAACGGGCCCCTGGATGGTACAATGAGCAGTTCTTC.